Below, one T cell receptor beta chain is given with its context. The record originates from a study of cytomegalovirus exposure and HLA in healthy donors. Across the whole study: Among the roughly 380 donors who were genotyped, 70% to 90% fell in the genetic ancestry cluster that is associated with self-reported Caucasian donors.

PCR was performed using 60 Vbeta and 13 Jbeta primers. Some clones are missing from TCRdb's copy, which holds only in-frame ones; the method was immunoSEQ multiplex PCR. The data contain more than 150,000 clones, just under 80% of them singletons. This CDR3 spans 17 amino acids. V was pared by 7 bases and J by 2 bases, with 18 bases between. Germline assignment: CDR1 LNHDA and CDR2 SQIVND (reference sequence). The sequence was obtained from a woman between 50 and 59 years old in good health and CMV-seropositive. What was sequenced was PBMCs. The gene calls are TRBV19 and TRBJ2-6; weak D call: TRBD1 (5 bases). The CDR3 DNA reads TGTGCCAGTAATGGGGCAGGACGCCTGCCTGGGGCCAACGTCCTGACTTTC. Protein product: CASNGAGRLPGANVLTF.